Listed below are T cell receptor beta chains from one sample, sequenced in a study of graft-versus-host responses after intestinal transplantation. Profiling relied on immunoSEQ multiplex PCR, and the TCRdb table lists in-frame clones only, not all of them. The repertoire holds 11,000 to 15,000 clones, around two fifths seen once, with around 14% in the top ten. The sample consisted of alloreactive CD8+ T cells from a mixed lymphocyte reaction culture, taken before intestinal transplant. The receptor source for this set is a human patient who received an intestinal transplant. Each CDR3 is given with its conserved first and last residue. D genes are given only for firm matches. A row's size may be missing; if present it is once, few, many or a size class.

J gene: TRBJ1-5
V gene: TRBV23-1
clone size: few
D gene: .
CDR3 protein: CASDRSVNQPQHF
CDR3 DNA: TGCGCCAGCGATCGGTCGGTCAATCAGCCCCAGCATTTT

J gene: TRBJ2-7
V gene: TRBV5-5
clone size: .
D gene: .
CDR3 protein: CASSPQAGTYEQYF
CDR3 DNA: TGTGCCAGCAGCCCCCAGGCAGGGACCTACGAGCAGTACTTC

J gene: TRBJ2-7
V gene: TRBV9
clone size: few
D gene: .
CDR3 protein: CASSAGGTELYHEQYF
CDR3 DNA: TGTGCCAGCAGCGCGGGGGGGACAGAATTATACCACGAGCAGTACTTC

J gene: TRBJ2-7
V gene: TRBV6-1
clone size: .
D gene: TRBD2
CDR3 protein: CTRAGVPYEQYF
CDR3 DNA: TGTACCCGAGCGGGAGTCCCCTACGAGCAGTACTTC

J gene: TRBJ2-5
V gene: TRBV5-4
clone size: .
D gene: TRBD2
CDR3 protein: CASSLSPRGGETQYF
CDR3 DNA: TGTGCCAGCAGCTTGTCTCCTCGGGGGGGAGAGACCCAGTACTTC

J gene: TRBJ2-7
V gene: TRBV19
clone size: few
D gene: TRBD1
CDR3 protein: CASSASPGTGYEQYF
CDR3 DNA: TGTGCCAGTAGTGCCTCACCCGGGACAGGGTACGAGCAGTACTTC

J gene: TRBJ2-5
V gene: TRBV19
clone size: .
D gene: TRBD2
CDR3 protein: CASSYISGTLETQYF
CDR3 DNA: TGTGCCAGTTCTTATATTAGCGGGACCCTTGAGACCCAGTACTTC

J gene: TRBJ1-4
V gene: TRBV5-6
clone size: .
D gene: .
CDR3 protein: CASSYRPPNEKLFF
CDR3 DNA: TGTGCCAGCAGCTACAGGCCTCCTAATGAAAAACTGTTTTTT

J gene: TRBJ2-5
V gene: TRBV6-4
clone size: few
D gene: .
CDR3 protein: CASRATQYF
CDR3 DNA: TGTGCCAGCAGGGCGACCCAGTACTTC

J gene: TRBJ1-5
V gene: TRBV27
clone size: .
D gene: .
CDR3 protein: CASSFLGTPDSNQPQHF
CDR3 DNA: TGTGCCAGCAGTTTCCTCGGGACACCGGATAGCAATCAGCCCCAGCATTTT

J gene: TRBJ1-1
V gene: TRBV19
clone size: medium-sized
D gene: .
CDR3 protein: CASSLSGMGNTEAFF
CDR3 DNA: TGTGCCAGTAGTTTATCAGGGATGGGGAACACTGAAGCTTTCTTT

J gene: TRBJ2-7
V gene: TRBV10-2
clone size: .
D gene: .
CDR3 protein: CASSEFYEQYF
CDR3 DNA: TGCGCCAGCAGCGAATTCTACGAGCAGTACTTC

J gene: TRBJ1-1
V gene: TRBV14
clone size: .
D gene: .
CDR3 protein: CASSQLLSDTEAFF
CDR3 DNA: TGTGCCAGCAGCCAATTACTCTCCGACACTGAAGCTTTCTTT

J gene: TRBJ2-7
V gene: TRBV11-1
clone size: .
D gene: TRBD1
CDR3 protein: CASSIIPGQGSYEQYF
CDR3 DNA: TGTGCCAGCAGCATAATACCGGGACAGGGGAGCTACGAGCAGTACTTC

J gene: TRBJ2-7
V gene: TRBV5-3
clone size: few
D gene: TRBD1
CDR3 protein: CARSSPGTGKPPRDRKTYEQYF
CDR3 DNA: TGTGCCAGAAGCTCGCCCGGGACAGGAAAACCACCCAGGGACAGGAAAACCTACGAGCAGTACTTC